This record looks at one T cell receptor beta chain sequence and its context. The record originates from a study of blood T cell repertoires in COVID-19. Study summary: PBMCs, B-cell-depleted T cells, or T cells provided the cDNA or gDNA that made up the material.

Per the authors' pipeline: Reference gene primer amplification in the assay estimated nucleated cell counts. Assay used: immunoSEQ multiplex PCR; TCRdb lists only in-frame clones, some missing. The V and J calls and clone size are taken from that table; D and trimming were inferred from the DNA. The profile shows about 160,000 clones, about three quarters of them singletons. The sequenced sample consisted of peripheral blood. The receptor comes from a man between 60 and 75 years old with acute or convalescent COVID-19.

The CDR3 bases are TGTGCCAGTAGTCCCGGGACAGGGAACGAGCAGTACTTC. It translates to CASSPGTGNEQYF. The chain carries TRBV19 and TRBJ2-7, with 9 bases that match TRBD1. The CDR3 covers 13 residues. V gave up 5 bases and J gave up 5 bases; unmatched junction bases: 4. Germline V gene lookup returns CDR1 LNHDA and CDR2 SQIVND (reference sequence). The whole variable domain, filled in from reference TRBV19 and TRBJ2-7, reads DGGITQSPKYLFRKEGQNVTLSCEQNLNHDAMYWYRQDPGQGLRLIYYSQIVNDFQKGDIAEGYSVSREKKESFPLTVTSAQKNPTAFYLCASSPGTGNEQYFGPGTRLTVT.